The clone carrying this T cell receptor beta chain was observed a few times. Its matching antigen is unknown. Trimming took 4 bases from V and 3 from J; bases not matched to a gene: 6. The CDR3 contains 14 residues. Germline V gene data show CDR1 as SGHTA and CDR2 as FQGNSA. The data were obtained in a study of blood T cells in healthy people across ages. Overall study findings and caveats: Naive T cell percentage showed a strong correlation with TCR beta diversity. Higher diversity and more naive CD4+ cells were features of long-lived donors, compared to aged donors.

Sample-barcoded 5' priming and a J-beta primer mix drove a second PCR of about 6 to 12 cycles. Each cDNA molecule carried a tag from a template-switch adaptor that contained 12 random nucleotides. No fewer than 2.5 million CDR3-containing paired-end reads came from each sample. TCRdb reprocessed the 5' RACE reads via MiXCR and lists one record per CDR3 protein. The profile covers about 900,000 distinct CDR3 sequences, with around 49% appearing a single time and roughly 13% taken by the ten largest. This clonotype originated in a man aged 25 to 40 in good health. J is TRBJ2-7 and V is TRBV7-2; 7 bases agree with TRBD1. The material sequenced was blood. Written as DNA, the CDR3 is TGTGCCAGCAGCTCGGGACAGACTCTCTACGAGCAGTACTTC. Its translation is CASSSGQTLYEQYF.